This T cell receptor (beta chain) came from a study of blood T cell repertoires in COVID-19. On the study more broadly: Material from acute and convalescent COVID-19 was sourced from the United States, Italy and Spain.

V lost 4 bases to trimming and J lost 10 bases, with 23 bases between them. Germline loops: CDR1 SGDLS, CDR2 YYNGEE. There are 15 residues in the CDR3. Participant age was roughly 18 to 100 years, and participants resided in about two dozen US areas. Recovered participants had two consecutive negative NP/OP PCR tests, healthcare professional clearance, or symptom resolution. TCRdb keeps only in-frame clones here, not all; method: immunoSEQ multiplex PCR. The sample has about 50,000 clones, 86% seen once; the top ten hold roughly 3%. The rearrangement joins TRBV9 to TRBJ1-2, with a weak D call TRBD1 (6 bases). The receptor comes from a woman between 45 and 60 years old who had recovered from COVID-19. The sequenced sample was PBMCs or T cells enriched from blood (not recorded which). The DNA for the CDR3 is TGTGCCAGCAGCCCCGCCCCAGGGGCTATTTCTTTCTACACCTTC. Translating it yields CASSPAPGAISFYTF.